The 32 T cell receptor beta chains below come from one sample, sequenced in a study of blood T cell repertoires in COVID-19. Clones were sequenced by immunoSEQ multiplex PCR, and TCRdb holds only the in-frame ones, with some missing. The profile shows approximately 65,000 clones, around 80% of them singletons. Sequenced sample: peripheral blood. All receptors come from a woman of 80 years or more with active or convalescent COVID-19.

CDR3 nucleotides: TGTGCCAGCAGTGAGAGGACAGACCAAGAGACCCAGTACTTC. It codes for CASSERTDQETQYF. The J gene is TRBJ2-5, the V gene TRBV2; weak D call: TRBD1 (6 bases). CDR3 size: 14 residues. Germline V gene sequence: CDR1 SNHLY, CDR2 FYNNEI. Trimming cost V 3 bases and J 0 bases, with 8 bases left between them. Using reference TRBV2 and TRBJ2-5 for the parts outside the CDR3, the full variable domain is EPEVTQTPSHQVTQMGQEVILRCVPISNHLYFYWYRQILGQKVEFLVSFYNNEISEKSEIFDDQFSVERPDGSNFTLKIRSTKLEDSAMYFCASSERTDQETQYFGPGTRLLVL.

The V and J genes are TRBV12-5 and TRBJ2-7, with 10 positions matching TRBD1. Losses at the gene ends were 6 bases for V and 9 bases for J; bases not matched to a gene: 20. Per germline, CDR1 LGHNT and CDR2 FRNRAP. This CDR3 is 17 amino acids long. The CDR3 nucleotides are TGTGCTAGTGGGAACACTAAAGGGACAGGGGAGATAGTCAGGCAGTACTTC. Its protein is CASGNTKGTGEIVRQYF.

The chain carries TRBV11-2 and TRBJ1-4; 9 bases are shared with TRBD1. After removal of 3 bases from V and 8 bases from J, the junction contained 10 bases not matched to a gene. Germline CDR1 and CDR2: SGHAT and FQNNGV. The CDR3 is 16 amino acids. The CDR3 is CASSLRTGTGPEKLFF. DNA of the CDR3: TGTGCCAGCAGCTTGCGGACCGGGACAGGGCCGGAAAAACTGTTTTTT.

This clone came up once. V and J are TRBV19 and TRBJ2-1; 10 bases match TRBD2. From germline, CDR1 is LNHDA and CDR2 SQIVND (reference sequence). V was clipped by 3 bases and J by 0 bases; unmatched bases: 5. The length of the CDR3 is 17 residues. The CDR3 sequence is CASSIGSGGSSYNEQFF. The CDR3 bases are TGTGCCAGTAGTATTGGTAGCGGGGGGAGCTCCTACAATGAGCAGTTCTTC.

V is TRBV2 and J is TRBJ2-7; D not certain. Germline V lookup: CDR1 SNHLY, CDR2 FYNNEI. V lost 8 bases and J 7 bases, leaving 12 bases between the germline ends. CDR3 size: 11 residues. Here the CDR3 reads CASSYDGEQYF. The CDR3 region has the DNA TGTGCCAGCTCGTATGACGGGGAGCAGTACTTC.

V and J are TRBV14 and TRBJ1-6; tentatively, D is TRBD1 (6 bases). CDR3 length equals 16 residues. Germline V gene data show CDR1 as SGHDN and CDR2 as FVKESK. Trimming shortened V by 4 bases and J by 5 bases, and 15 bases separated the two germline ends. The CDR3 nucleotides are TGTGCCAGCAGCCGACGAACAGGGAGAAATAATTCACCCCTCCACTTT. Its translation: CASSRRTGRNNSPLHF. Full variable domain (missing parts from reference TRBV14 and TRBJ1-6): EAGVTQFPSHSVIEKGQTVTLRCDPISGHDNLYWYRRVMGKEIKFLLHFVKESKQDESGMPNNRFLAERTGGTYSTLKVQPAELEDSGVYFCASSRRTGRNNSPLHFGNGTRLTVT.

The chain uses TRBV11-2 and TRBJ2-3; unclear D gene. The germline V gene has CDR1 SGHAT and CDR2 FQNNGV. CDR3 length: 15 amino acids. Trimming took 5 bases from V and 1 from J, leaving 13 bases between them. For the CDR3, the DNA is TGTGCCAGCAGCATCGGTCATTACCGCACAGATACGCAGTATTTT. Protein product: CASSIGHYRTDTQYF.

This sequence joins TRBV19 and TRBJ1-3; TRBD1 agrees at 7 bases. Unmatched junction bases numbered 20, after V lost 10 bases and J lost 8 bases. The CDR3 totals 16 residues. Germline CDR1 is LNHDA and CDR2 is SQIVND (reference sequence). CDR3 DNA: TGTGCCACCTCACAAGTACGGGACAGAACCGGGGACACCATATATTTT. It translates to CATSQVRDRTGDTIYF.

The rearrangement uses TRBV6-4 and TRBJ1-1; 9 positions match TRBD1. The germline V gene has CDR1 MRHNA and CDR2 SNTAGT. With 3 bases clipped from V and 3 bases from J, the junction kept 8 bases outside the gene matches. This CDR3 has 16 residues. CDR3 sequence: CASSDRDRVKDTEAFF. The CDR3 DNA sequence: TGTGCCAGCAGTGATCGGGACAGGGTGAAGGACACTGAAGCTTTCTTT.

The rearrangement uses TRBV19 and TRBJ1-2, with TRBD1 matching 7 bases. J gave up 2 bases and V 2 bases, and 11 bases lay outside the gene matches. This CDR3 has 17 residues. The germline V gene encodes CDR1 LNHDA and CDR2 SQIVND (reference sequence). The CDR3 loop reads CASSISGGHIGNYGYTF. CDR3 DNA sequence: TGTGCCAGTAGTATATCAGGGGGACACATAGGGAACTATGGCTACACCTTC.

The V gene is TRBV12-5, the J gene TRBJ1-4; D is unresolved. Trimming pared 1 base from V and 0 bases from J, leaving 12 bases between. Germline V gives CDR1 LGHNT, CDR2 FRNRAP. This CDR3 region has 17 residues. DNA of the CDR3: TGTGCTAGTGGTTTGGCTACAGATCCTTCAACTAATGAAAAACTGTTTTTT. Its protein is CASGLATDPSTNEKLFF. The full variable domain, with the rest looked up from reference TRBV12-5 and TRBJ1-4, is DARVTQTPRHKVTEMGQEVTMRCQPILGHNTVFWYRQTMMQGLELLAYFRNRAPLDDSGMPKDRFSAEMPDATLATLKIQPSEPRDSAVYFCASGLATDPSTNEKLFFGSGTQLSVL.

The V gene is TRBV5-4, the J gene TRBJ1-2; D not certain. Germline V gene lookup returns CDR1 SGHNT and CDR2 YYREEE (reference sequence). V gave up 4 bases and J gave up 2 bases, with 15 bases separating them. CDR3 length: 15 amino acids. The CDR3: CASSPGGSLNYGYTF. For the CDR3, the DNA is TGTGCCAGCAGCCCAGGCGGGTCCCTGAACTATGGCTACACCTTC.

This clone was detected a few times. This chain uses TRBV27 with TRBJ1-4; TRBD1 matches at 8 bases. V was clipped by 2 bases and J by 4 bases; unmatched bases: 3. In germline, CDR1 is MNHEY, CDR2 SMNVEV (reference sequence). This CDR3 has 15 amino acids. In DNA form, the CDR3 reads TGTGCCAGCAGTTTACAGGGGGCTGGTAATGAAAAACTGTTTTTT. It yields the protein CASSLQGAGNEKLFF. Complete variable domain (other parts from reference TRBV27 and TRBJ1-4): EAQVTQNPRYLITVTGKKLTVTCSQNMNHEYMSWYRQDPGLGLRQIYYSMNVEVTDKGDVPEGYKVSRKEKRNFPLILESPSPNQTSLYFCASSLQGAGNEKLFFGSGTQLSVL.

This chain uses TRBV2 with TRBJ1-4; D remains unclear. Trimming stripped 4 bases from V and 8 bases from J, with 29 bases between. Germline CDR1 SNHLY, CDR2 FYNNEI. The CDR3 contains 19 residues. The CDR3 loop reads CASSVPHGSYITEQEKLFF. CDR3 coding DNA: TGTGCCAGCAGTGTACCCCATGGGTCTTATATTACAGAACAAGAAAAACTGTTTTTT.

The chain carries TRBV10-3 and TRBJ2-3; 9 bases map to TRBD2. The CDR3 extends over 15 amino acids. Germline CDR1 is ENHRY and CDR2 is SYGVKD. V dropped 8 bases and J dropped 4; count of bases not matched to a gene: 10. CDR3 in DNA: TGTGCCATCTCGAGGAATAGCGGGGGTGCAGATACGCAGTATTTT. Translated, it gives CAISRNSGGADTQYF.

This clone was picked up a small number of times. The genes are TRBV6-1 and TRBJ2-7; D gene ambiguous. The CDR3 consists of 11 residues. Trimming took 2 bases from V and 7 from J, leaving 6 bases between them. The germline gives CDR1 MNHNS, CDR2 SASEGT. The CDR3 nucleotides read TGTGCCAGCAGTGAAAACATGGAGCAGTACTTC. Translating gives CASSENMEQYF.

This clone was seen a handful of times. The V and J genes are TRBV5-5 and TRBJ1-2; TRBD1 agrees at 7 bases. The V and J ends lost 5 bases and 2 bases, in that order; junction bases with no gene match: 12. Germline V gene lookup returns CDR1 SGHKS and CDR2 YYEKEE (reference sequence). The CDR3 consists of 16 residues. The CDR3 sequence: CASRGETGTLNYGYTF. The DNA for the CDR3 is TGTGCCAGCAGGGGGGAGACAGGGACTCTGAACTATGGCTACACCTTC.

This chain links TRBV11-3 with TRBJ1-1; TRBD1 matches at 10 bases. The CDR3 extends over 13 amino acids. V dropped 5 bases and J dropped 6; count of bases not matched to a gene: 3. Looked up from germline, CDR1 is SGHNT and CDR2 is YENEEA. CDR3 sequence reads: CASSPDRGPEAFF. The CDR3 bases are TGTGCCAGCAGCCCCGACAGGGGGCCTGAAGCTTTCTTT.

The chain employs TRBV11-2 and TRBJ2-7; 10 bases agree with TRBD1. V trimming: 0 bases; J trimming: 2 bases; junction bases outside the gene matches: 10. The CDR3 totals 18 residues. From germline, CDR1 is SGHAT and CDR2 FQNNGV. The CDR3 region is CASSLDLGGTGAPYEQYF. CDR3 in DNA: TGTGCCAGCAGCTTAGATCTTGGGGGGACAGGGGCCCCCTACGAGCAGTACTTC.

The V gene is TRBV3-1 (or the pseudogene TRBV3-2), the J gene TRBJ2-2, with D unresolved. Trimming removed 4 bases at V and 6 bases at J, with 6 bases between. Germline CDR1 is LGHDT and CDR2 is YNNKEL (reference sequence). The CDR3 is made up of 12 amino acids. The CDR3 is CASSRIPGELFF. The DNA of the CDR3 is TGTGCCAGCAGCCGTATCCCCGGGGAGCTGTTTTTT.

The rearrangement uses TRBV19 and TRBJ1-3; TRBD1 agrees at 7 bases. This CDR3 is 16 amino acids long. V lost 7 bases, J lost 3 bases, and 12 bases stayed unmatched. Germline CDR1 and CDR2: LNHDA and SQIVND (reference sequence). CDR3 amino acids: CASNARQGSIGNTIYF. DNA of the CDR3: TGTGCCAGTAACGCGAGACAGGGATCCATTGGAAACACCATATATTTT.

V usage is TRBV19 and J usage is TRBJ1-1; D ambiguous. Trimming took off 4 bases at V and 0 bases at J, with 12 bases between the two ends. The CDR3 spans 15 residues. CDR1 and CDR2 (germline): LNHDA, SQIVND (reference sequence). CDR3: CASSNAGSMNTEAFF. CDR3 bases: TGTGCCAGTAGTAACGCCGGGAGCATGAACACTGAAGCTTTCTTT.

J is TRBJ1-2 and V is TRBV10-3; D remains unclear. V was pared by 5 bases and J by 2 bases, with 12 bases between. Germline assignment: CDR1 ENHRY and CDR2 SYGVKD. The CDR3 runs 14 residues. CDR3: CAISFTGYNYGYTF. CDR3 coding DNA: TGTGCCATCAGTTTTACGGGGTACAACTATGGCTACACCTTC.

The DNA for the CDR3 is TGTGCCAGCAGCTTGGTTACAGGGAGGGGCTATGGCTACACCTTC. Residues: CASSLVTGRGYGYTF. The V and J genes are TRBV5-4 and TRBJ1-2, with D tentatively TRBD1 (6 bases). The CDR3 is 15 residues long. Per germline, CDR1 SGHNT and CDR2 YYREEE (reference sequence). The ends were cut back, 0 bases at V and 4 bases at J, with 13 bases in the middle.

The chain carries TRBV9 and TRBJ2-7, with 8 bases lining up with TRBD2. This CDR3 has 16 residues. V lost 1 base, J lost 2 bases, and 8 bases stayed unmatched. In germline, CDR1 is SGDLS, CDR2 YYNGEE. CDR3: CASSVRSTSGTYEQYF. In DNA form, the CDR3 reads TGTGCCAGCAGCGTACGAAGTACTAGCGGCACCTACGAGCAGTACTTC.

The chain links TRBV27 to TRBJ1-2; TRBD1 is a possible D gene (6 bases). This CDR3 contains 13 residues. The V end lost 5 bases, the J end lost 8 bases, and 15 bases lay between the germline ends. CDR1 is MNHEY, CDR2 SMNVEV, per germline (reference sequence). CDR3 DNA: TGTGCCAGCAGTCAATACAGGGAAGACGGCTACACCTTC. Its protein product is CASSQYREDGYTF.

CDR3 DNA: TGTGCCAGCAGCTTGAATAGCGGGGGGTTCTACAATGAGCAGTTCTTC. This sequence encodes CASSLNSGGFYNEQFF. V and J are TRBV7-2 and TRBJ2-1; 10 nucleotides line up with TRBD2. V was clipped by 3 bases and J by 3 bases; unmatched bases: 5. The CDR3 covers 16 residues. Germline CDR1 is SGHTA and CDR2 is FQGNSA.

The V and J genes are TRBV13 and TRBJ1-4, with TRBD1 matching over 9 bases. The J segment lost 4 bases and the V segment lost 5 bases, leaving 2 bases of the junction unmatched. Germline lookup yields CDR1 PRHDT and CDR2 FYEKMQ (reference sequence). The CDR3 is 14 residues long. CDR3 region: CASSRTGVNEKLFF. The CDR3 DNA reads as TGTGCCAGCAGCAGGACAGGGGTTAATGAAAAACTGTTTTTT.

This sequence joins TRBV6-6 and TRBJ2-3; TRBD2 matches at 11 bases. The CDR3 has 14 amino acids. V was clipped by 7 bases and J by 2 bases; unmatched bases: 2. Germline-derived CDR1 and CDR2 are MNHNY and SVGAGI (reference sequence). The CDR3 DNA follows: TGTGCCAGCAATAGCGGGGGGGACACAGATACGCAGTATTTT. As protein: CASNSGGDTDTQYF.

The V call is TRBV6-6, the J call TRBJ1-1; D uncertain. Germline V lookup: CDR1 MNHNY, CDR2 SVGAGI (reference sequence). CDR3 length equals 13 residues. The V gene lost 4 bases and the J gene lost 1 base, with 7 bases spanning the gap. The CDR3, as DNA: TGTGCCAGCAGTTTTCAGTGGAACACTGAAGCTTTCTTT. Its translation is CASSFQWNTEAFF.

CDR3 DNA: TGCAGTGCTAGTCCGTGGACAGGAAATTCGAACACTGAAGCTTTCTTT. Its translation is CSASPWTGNSNTEAFF. This sequence joins TRBV20-1 and TRBJ1-1; 7 nucleotides line up with TRBD1. V trimming: 3 bases; J trimming: 1 base; junction bases outside the gene matches: 11. CDR3 length: 16 amino acids. The germline gives CDR1 DFQATT, CDR2 SNEGSKA (reference sequence).

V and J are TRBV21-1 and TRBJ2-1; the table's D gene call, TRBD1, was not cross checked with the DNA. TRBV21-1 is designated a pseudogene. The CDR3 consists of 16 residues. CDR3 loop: CASATIGPGQGYEQFF. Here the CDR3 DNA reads TGTGCCAGCGCAACGATAGGGCCGGGACAGGGGTATGAGCAGTTCTTC.